Following are 24 T cell receptor beta chains from one sample sequenced in a study of cytomegalovirus exposure and HLA in healthy donors. Amplification used 60 Vbeta primers and 13 Jbeta primers. Measured with immunoSEQ multiplex PCR; TCRdb has only the in-frame clones, and not every one. The sample yields 75,000 to 90,000 clones, more than 60% seen once. The source material was PBMCs. These receptor sequences come from a male donor in good health and CMV-seropositive.

CDR3 loop: CASSAAPSYEQYF. CDR3 nucleotides: TGTGCCAGCTCAGCGGCCCCTTCCTACGAGCAGTACTTC. The chain uses TRBV18 and TRBJ2-7; D unclear. The V end was cut by 5 bases, the J end by 1 base, with 9 bases between. The CDR3 is made up of 13 amino acids. In germline, CDR1 is KGHSH, CDR2 LQKENI.

The table lists this clone with a few counts. The gene calls are TRBV28 and TRBJ1-1; D might be TRBD1 (6 bases). Trimming took 3 bases from V and 7 from J, leaving 12 bases between them. The CDR3 extends over 13 amino acids. Germline assignment: CDR1 MDHEN and CDR2 SYDVKM. In DNA, the CDR3 is TGTGCCAGCAGTTTTGGCGGGGGGCGTGAAGCTTTCTTT. This encodes CASSFGGGREAFF.

The chain links TRBV18 to TRBJ1-3; D is possibly TRBD1 (6 bases). The CDR3 contains 15 residues. The germline V and J ends were trimmed by 6 bases and 2 bases, with 14 bases remaining between them. Germline lookup yields CDR1 KGHSH and CDR2 LQKENI. The CDR3 reads CASSGDRPPGNTIYF. The CDR3 DNA is TGTGCCAGCTCGGGTGACAGGCCTCCTGGAAACACCATATATTTT.

The chain links TRBV19 to TRBJ2-7; 9 bases are shared with TRBD1. With V trimmed by 10 bases and J by 5 bases, 15 bases remained unmatched. Per the germline V gene, CDR1 is LNHDA and CDR2 is SQIVND (reference sequence). The CDR3 consists of 15 residues. The DNA of the CDR3 is TGTGCCACTTGGAGCGGGACAGGGAAGAACGACGAGCAGTACTTC. Protein product: CATWSGTGKNDEQYF.

This clone was counted a few times. The chain joins TRBV6-5 to TRBJ2-7; weak D call: TRBD1 (5 bases). V was clipped by 6 bases and J by 4 bases, with 10 bases between them. The CDR3 loop spans 12 amino acids. The germline CDR1 and CDR2 sequences are MNHEY and SVGAGI. The CDR3 sequence: CASSLPGYEQYF. CDR3 in DNA: TGTGCCAGCAGCCTACCAGGGTACGAGCAGTACTTC.

The chain carries TRBV6-6 and TRBJ1-6; no reliable D call. Germline V gene data show CDR1 as MNHNY and CDR2 as SVGAGI (reference sequence). Trimming removed 0 bases from V and 4 bases from J, with 7 bases in between. CDR3 size: 15 residues. The CDR3 nucleotides read TGTGCCAGCAGTTACTCGCTCACTTATAATTCACCCCTCCACTTT. Its translation is CASSYSLTYNSPLHF.

This clone occurred a few times. The chain uses TRBV10-2 and TRBJ1-1; TRBD1 aligns across 7 bases. The V gene's germline CDR1 is WSHSY and CDR2 SAAADI. CDR3 size: 14 residues. With 5 bases clipped from V and 0 bases from J, the junction kept 3 bases outside the gene matches. The DNA for the CDR3 is TGCGCCAGCAGTTATGACAGGGTGAACACTGAAGCTTTCTTT. This codes for CASSYDRVNTEAFF.

CDR3 DNA sequence: TGCGCCAGCAGCCAAGATGGGCCCGGGACAGGGGGCCCGCAGTACTTC. Its translation: CASSQDGPGTGGPQYF. The chain is built from TRBV4-3 and TRBJ2-5, with TRBD1 matching 12 bases. The CDR3 loop spans 16 amino acids. The V and J ends lost 0 bases and 11 bases, in that order; junction bases with no gene match: 10. Germline assignment: CDR1 LGHNA and CDR2 YSLEER.

The gene calls are TRBV7-8 and TRBJ1-4, with TRBD1 matching 7 bases. The germline CDR1 and CDR2 sequences are SGHVS and FQNEAQ. V shed 2 bases and J 5 bases; nucleotides not matched to a gene: 5. This CDR3 spans 15 amino acids. The CDR3 coding sequence is TGTGCCAGCAGCTTAACCGGGACAGAAAATGAAAAACTGTTTTTT. Its protein product is CASSLTGTENEKLFF.

For this clone: Germline is not matched at one junction end, which may reflect a read error. The V call is TRBV7-9, the J call TRBJ1-1; maybe TRBD1 (5 bases). The CDR3 is made up of 18 amino acids. The V gene's germline CDR1 is SEHNR and CDR2 FQNEAQ (reference sequence). CDR3 in amino acids: CSSSLWGRRGPLNTEAFF. In nucleotides, the CDR3 is TGTTCCAGCAGCTTATGGGGCCGTAGGGGCCCGTTGAACACTGAAGCTTTCTTT.

This clone occurred a few times. This sequence joins TRBV6-5 and TRBJ2-2, with D unresolved. Between the trimmed V and J ends, which lost 8 bases and 0 bases, there was a span of 7 bases. The CDR3 totals 13 residues. Germline assignment: CDR1 MNHEY and CDR2 SVGAGI. The CDR3 spells CASVNSNTGELFF. CDR3 DNA sequence: TGTGCCAGCGTTAACTCGAACACCGGGGAGCTGTTTTTT.

This sequence joins TRBV2 and TRBJ2-7; possible D gene TRBD2, 6 bases. The V end was cut by 6 bases, the J end by 4 bases, with 16 bases between. CDR1 and CDR2 (germline): SNHLY, FYNNEI. The CDR3 sequence is 14 residues long. The CDR3 here is CASRAASEPYEQYF. In DNA form, the CDR3 reads TGTGCCAGCAGAGCCGCTAGCGAGCCTTACGAGCAGTACTTC.

The chain employs TRBV30 and TRBJ2-1, with TRBD2 matching 7 bases. Looked up from germline, CDR1 is GTSNPN and CDR2 is SVGIG (reference sequence). The V segment lost 2 bases and the J segment 6 bases; nucleotides outside the gene matches: 4. The CDR3 spans 13 residues. The CDR3 is CAWSSREPNEQFF. The CDR3 DNA reads TGTGCCTGGAGTTCGCGGGAGCCCAATGAGCAGTTCTTC.

The J gene is TRBJ2-1, the V gene TRBV2, with D possibly matching TRBD2 (5 bases). The V and J ends lost 5 bases and 8 bases respectively, with 16 bases between them. The germline gives CDR1 SNHLY, CDR2 FYNNEI. The CDR3 is 14 residues long. The CDR3 here is CASSPLAGMHEQFF. Here the CDR3 DNA reads TGTGCCAGCAGTCCCCTAGCAGGTATGCATGAGCAGTTCTTC. The full variable domain, its missing parts supplied by reference TRBV2 and TRBJ2-1, is EPEVTQTPSHQVTQMGQEVILRCVPISNHLYFYWYRQILGQKVEFLVSFYNNEISEKSEIFDDQFSVERPDGSNFTLKIRSTKLEDSAMYFCASSPLAGMHEQFFGPGTRLTVL.

For this clone: Other DNA variants within this sample encode the same CDR3. The chain uses TRBV5-1 and TRBJ2-3; D may be TRBD1 (6 bases). Germline CDR1 and CDR2: SGHRS and YFSETQ. The CDR3 loop spans 15 amino acids. The V and J ends lost 0 bases and 6 bases respectively, with 14 bases between them. The CDR3 protein is CASSLVGQGPDTQYF. Here the CDR3 DNA reads TGCGCCAGCAGCTTGGTGGGTCAGGGGCCGGATACGCAGTATTTT.

The gene calls are TRBV7-9 and TRBJ1-1; D is uncertain. Per germline, CDR1 SEHNR and CDR2 FQNEAQ (reference sequence). V lost 1 base to trimming and J lost 0 bases, with 9 bases between them. The CDR3 is made up of 15 amino acids. DNA of the CDR3: TGTGCCAGCAGCTTAGAGACTGGCATGAACACTGAAGCTTTCTTT. Protein product: CASSLETGMNTEAFF.

This clone was found a few times. The chain carries TRBV19 and TRBJ2-2, with D maybe TRBD2 (7 bases). V was pared by 9 bases and J by 6 bases, with 17 bases between. Germline CDR1 is LNHDA and CDR2 is SQIVND (reference sequence). The CDR3 runs 14 residues. The CDR3 nucleotides read TGTGCCAGCCGGGGGGCACTAGGTTCCGGGGAGCTGTTTTTT. Translation: CASRGALGSGELFF.

The V gene is TRBV28, the J gene TRBJ2-7; 7 bases align to TRBD2. The CDR3 length is 15 residues. Losses at the gene ends were 2 bases for V and 0 bases for J; bases not matched to a gene: 4. CDR1 and CDR2 (germline): MDHEN, SYDVKM. The CDR3 loop is CASSLMASGSYEQYF. CDR3 nucleotides: TGTGCCAGCAGTTTAATGGCTAGCGGCTCCTACGAGCAGTACTTC.

The chain joins TRBV6-4 to TRBJ2-2; D possibly corresponds to TRBD1 (6 bases). Trimming shortened V by 0 bases and J by 2 bases, and 10 bases separated the two germline ends. The length of the CDR3 is 16 residues. Germline V CDR1 and CDR2: MRHNA, SNTAGT. CDR3 loop: CASSDSMDSNTGELFF. CDR3 coding DNA: TGTGCCAGCAGTGACTCAATGGACAGCAACACCGGGGAGCTGTTTTTT.

The rearrangement uses TRBV6-6 and TRBJ1-2; TRBD1 might be the D (6 bases). Germline V gene sequence: CDR1 MNHNY, CDR2 SVGAGI (reference sequence). V shed 2 bases and J shed 7 bases, with 14 bases lying between them. The CDR3 consists of 14 residues. The CDR3 DNA follows: TGTGCCAGCAGTTACCCTCGGGCGGGGGCTGGCTACACCTTC. Translating it yields CASSYPRAGAGYTF.

This chain joins TRBV5-1 and TRBJ2-2; D gene uncertain. V lost 4 bases and J lost 4, with 11 bases in between. The CDR3 totals 14 residues. Per germline, CDR1 SGHRS and CDR2 YFSETQ. The CDR3 region is CASSPQAGTGELFF. The DNA for the CDR3 is TGCGCCAGCAGCCCCCAGGCCGGCACCGGGGAGCTGTTTTTT.

The genes are TRBV7-9 and TRBJ1-2; maybe TRBD1 (5 bases). Germline CDR1 is SEHNR and CDR2 is FQNEAQ (reference sequence). The CDR3 has 17 residues. V gave up 5 bases and J gave up 2 bases, with 21 bases separating them. CDR3 in amino acids: CASSAQPSRATNYGYTF. CDR3 sequence (DNA): TGTGCCAGCAGCGCGCAACCGTCCAGGGCGACGAACTATGGCTACACCTTC.

This clone has a single count. The chain is built from TRBV11-2 and TRBJ1-5; D perhaps matches TRBD1 (6 bases). The V gene lost 5 bases and the J gene lost 1 base, with 15 bases spanning the gap. The CDR3 has 16 amino acids. The V gene's germline CDR1 is SGHAT and CDR2 FQNNGV. In DNA, the CDR3 is TGTGCCAGCAGCCTCATGGGGGGGCTAAGCAATCAGCCCCAGCATTTT. This encodes CASSLMGGLSNQPQHF.

The chain carries TRBV7-2 and TRBJ2-3; D uncertain. The germline CDR1 and CDR2 sequences are SGHTA and FQGNSA. V gave up 1 base and J gave up 14 bases, with 16 bases separating them. There are 13 residues in the CDR3. The chain's CDR3 is CASSLEIPLGSYF. The CDR3 DNA is TGTGCCAGCAGCTTAGAGATCCCCCTTGGCTCGTATTTT.